The text below deals with one T cell receptor (beta chain). The target antigen is unknown. Only in-frame clones appear in the TCRdb table, and some are missing; sequencing was by immunoSEQ multiplex PCR. The sample has 180,000 or so clones; about 90% are singletons. This sample stems from a study of T cell responses to AZD1222 COVID-19 vaccine. Overall study findings and caveats: None of the repertoires were sampled until the peak T cell response had passed. Among the donors, most were white British and more were female, and clonal diversity was possibly underestimated.

Germline V gene sequence: CDR1 ENHRY, CDR2 SYGVKD. V lost 6 bases to trimming and J lost 7 bases; unmatched junction nucleotides: 10. The CDR3 has 15 amino acids. The chain combines TRBV10-3 with TRBJ2-7; 12 positions agree with TRBD1. The sequencing here drew on peripheral blood, taken 28 days after the second AZD1222 dose. The origin of this receptor is an adult who received the AZD1222 COVID-19 vaccine. CDR3 amino acids: CAIRPGGQGAKEQYF. The CDR3 nucleotides are TGTGCCATCAGGCCGGGGGGACAGGGGGCGAAGGAGCAGTACTTC.